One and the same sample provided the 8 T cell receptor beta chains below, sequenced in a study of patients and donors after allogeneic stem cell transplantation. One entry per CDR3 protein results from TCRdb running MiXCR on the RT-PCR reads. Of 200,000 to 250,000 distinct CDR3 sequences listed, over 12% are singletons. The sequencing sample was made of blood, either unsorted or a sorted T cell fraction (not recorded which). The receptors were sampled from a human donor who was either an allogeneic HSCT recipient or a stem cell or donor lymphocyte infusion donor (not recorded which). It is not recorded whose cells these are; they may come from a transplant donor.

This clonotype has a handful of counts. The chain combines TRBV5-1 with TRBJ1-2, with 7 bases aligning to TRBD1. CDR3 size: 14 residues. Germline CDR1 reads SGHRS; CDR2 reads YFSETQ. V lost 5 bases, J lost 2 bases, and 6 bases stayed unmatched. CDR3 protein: CASRGPGQNYGYTF. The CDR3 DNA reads TGCGCCAGCAGGGGTCCGGGACAGAACTATGGCTACACCTTC.

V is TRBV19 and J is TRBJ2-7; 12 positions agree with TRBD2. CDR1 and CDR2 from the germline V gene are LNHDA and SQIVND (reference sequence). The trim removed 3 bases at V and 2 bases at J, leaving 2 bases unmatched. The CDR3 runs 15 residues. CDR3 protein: CASSITSGRPYEQYF. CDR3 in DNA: TGTGCCAGTAGTATCACTAGCGGGAGGCCCTACGAGCAGTACTTC.

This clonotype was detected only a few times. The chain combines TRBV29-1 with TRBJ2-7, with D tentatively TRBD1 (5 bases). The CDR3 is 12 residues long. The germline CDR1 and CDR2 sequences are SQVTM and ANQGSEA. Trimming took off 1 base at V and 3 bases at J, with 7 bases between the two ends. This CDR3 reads CSVEGGNYEQYF. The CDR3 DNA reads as TGCAGCGTTGAAGGGGGCAACTACGAGCAGTACTTC.

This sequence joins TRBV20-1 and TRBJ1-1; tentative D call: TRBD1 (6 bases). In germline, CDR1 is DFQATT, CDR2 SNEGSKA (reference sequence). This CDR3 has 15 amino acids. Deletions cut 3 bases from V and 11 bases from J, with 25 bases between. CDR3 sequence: CSARDSSGTKRRAFF. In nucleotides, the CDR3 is TGCAGTGCTAGGGATAGCTCCGGGACAAAACGAAGGGCTTTCTTT.

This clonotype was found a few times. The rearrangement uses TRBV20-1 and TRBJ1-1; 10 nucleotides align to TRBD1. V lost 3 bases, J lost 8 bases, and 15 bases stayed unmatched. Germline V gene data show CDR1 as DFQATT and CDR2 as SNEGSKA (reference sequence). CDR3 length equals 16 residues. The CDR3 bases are TGCAGTGCTAGTACGGGACAGGGGCATCTCAAACTCGAAGCTTTCTTT. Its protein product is CSASTGQGHLKLEAFF.

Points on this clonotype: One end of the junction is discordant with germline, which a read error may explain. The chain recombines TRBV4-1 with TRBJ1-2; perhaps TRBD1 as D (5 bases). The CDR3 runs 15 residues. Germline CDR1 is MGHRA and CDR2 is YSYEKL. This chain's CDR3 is CASSQATASNYGFTF. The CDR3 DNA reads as TGCGCCAGCAGCCAAGCGACAGCCTCTAACTATGGCTTCACCTTC.

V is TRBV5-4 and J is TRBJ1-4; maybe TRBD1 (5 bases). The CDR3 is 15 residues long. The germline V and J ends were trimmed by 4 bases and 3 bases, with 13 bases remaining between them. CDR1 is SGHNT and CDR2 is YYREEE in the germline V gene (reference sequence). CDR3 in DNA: TGTGCCAGCAGCCCGCAGGGTACGGCTAATGAAAAACTGTTTTTT. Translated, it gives CASSPQGTANEKLFF. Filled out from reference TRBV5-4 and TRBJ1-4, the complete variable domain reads ETGVTQSPTHLIKTRGQQVTLRCSSQSGHNTVSWYQQALGQGPQFIFQYYREEENGRGNFPPRFSGLQFPNYSSELNVNALELDDSALYLCASSPQGTANEKLFFGSGTQLSVL.

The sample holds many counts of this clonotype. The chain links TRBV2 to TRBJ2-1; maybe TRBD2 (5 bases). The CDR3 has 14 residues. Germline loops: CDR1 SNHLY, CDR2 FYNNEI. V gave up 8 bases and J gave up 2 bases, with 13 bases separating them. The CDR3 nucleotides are TGTGCCAGCGGCATTGGGCGGGCCTACAATGAGCAGTTCTTC. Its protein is CASGIGRAYNEQFF.